These 2 T cell receptor beta chains came from one sample sequenced in a study of blood T cell repertoires in COVID-19 (dated by TCRdb to the early 2020s). The library came from the immunoSEQ multiplex PCR assay. TCRdb mirrors the immuneACCESS table, restricted to in-frame sequences. Some clones are absent from its copies; in checked studies, under half trace to an unresolved V gene, and the reason for the others is unknown. The sample table holds over 140,000 clones, of which approximately 80% were seen once. Approximately 5% of the sample rests with the top ten. The specimen sequenced was peripheral blood. The receptors were gathered from a woman of 80 years or more with active or convalescent COVID-19.

J is TRBJ1-5 and V is TRBV16, with D perhaps TRBD1 (5 bases). Per germline, CDR1 KGHSY and CDR2 FQNENV. The CDR3 is made up of 15 amino acids. Trimming stripped 3 bases from V and 0 bases from J, with 9 bases between. CDR3 sequence: CASSQARDSNQPQHF. The CDR3 bases are TGTGCCAGCAGCCAGGCCAGGGATAGCAATCAGCCCCAGCATTTT.

The chain joins TRBV4-2 to TRBJ2-4; D call uncertain. From germline, CDR1 is LGHNA and CDR2 YNFKEQ. Trimming took 0 bases from V and 10 from J, leaving 7 bases between them. This CDR3 region has 12 residues. CDR3 DNA: TGTGCCAGCAGCCAAGATCTGAGAATTCAGTACTTC. Encoded protein: CASSQDLRIQYF.